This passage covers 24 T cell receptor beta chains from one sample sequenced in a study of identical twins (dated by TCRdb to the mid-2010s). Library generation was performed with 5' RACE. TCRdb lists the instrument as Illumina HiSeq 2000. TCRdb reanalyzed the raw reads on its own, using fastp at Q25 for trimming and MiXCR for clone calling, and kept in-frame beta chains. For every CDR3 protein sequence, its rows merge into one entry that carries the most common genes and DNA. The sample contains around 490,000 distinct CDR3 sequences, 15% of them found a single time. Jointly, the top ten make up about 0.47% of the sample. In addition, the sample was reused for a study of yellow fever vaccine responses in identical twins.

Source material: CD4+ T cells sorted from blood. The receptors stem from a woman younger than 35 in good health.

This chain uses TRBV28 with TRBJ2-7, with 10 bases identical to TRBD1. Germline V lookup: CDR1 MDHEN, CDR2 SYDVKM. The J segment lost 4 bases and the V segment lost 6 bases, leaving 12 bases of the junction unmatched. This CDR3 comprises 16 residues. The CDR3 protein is CASSRGSGQGRYEQYF. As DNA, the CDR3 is TGTGCCAGCAGCCGGGGCTCGGGACAGGGGCGTTACGAGCAGTACTTC.

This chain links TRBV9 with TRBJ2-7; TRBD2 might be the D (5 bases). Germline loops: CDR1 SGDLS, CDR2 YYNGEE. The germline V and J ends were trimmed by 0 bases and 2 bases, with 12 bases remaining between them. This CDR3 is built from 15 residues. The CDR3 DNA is TGTGCCAGCAGCGTAGACGGCGGGCCAACCTACGAGCAGTACTTC. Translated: CASSVDGGPTYEQYF.

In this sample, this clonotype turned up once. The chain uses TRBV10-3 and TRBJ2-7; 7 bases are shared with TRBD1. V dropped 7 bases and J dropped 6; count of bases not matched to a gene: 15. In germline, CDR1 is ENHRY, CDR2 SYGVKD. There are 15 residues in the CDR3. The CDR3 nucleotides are TGTGCCATCACCGACAGGGTGGGCCTGTTTTTCGAGCAGTACTTC. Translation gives CAITDRVGLFFEQYF.

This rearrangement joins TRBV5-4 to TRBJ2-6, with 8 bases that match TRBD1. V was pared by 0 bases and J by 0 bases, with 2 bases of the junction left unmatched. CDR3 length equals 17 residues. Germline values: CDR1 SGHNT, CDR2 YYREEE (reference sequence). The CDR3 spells CASSLAGGGSGANVLTF. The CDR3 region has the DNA TGTGCCAGCAGCTTGGCAGGGGGCGGCTCTGGGGCCAACGTCCTGACTTTC.

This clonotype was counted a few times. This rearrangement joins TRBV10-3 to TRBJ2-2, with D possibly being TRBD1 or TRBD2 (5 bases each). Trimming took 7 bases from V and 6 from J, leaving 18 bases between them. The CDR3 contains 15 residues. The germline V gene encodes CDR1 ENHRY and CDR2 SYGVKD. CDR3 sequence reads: CAITEGREKSGELFF. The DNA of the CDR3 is TGTGCCATCACAGAGGGCAGGGAAAAATCCGGGGAGCTGTTTTTT.

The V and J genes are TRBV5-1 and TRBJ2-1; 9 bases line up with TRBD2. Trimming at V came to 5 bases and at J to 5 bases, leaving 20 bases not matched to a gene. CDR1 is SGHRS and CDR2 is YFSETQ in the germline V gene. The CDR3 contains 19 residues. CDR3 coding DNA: TGCGCCAGCAGTACCGGGACTAGCCGTTATTCTGGTGATAACAATGAGCAGTTCTTC. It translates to CASSTGTSRYSGDNNEQFF.

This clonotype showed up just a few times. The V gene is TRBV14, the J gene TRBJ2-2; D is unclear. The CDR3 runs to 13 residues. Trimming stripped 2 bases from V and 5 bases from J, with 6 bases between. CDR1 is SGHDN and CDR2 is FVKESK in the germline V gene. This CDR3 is CASSQPATGELFF. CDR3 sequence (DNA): TGTGCCAGCAGCCAACCGGCGACCGGGGAGCTGTTTTTT.

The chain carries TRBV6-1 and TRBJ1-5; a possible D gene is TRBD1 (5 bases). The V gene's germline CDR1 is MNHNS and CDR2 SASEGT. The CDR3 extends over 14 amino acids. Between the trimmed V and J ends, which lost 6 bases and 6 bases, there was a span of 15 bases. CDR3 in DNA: TGTGCCAGCAGCCCCGGGATGAGGGGTCAGCCCCAGCATTTT. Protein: CASSPGMRGQPQHF.

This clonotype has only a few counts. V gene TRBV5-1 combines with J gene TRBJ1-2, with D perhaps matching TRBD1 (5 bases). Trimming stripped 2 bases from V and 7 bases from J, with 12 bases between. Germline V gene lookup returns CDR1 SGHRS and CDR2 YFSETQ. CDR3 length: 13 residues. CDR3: CASSFGTGFGYTF. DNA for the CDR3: TGCGCCAGCAGCTTCGGGACTGGATTTGGCTACACCTTC. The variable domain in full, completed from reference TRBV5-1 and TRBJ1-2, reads KAGVTQTPRYLIKTRGQQVTLSCSPISGHRSVSWYQQTPGQGLQFLFEYFSETQRNKGNFPGRFSGRQFSNSRSEMNVSTLELGDSALYLCASSFGTGFGYTFGSGTRLTVV.

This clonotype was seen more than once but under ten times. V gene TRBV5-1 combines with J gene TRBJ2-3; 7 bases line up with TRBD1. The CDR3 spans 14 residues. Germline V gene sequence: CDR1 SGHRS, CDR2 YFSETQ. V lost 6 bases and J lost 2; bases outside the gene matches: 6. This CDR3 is CASNPQGNTDTQYF. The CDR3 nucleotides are TGCGCCAGCAACCCACAGGGGAACACAGATACGCAGTATTTT.

The CDR3 region has the DNA TGCAGTGCTAGAGTCGGACAGGGGAATGAAAAACTGTTTTTT. It specifies CSARVGQGNEKLFF. This chain uses TRBV20-1 with TRBJ1-4; 9 bases are a match to TRBD1. This CDR3 comprises 14 residues. Trimming cost V 1 base and J 5 bases; bases outside gene matches: 2. Germline V gives CDR1 DFQATT, CDR2 SNEGSKA (reference sequence).

CDR3 DNA sequence: TGTGCCAGCAGTTTGACTAGCGGGAGACCAGATACGCAGTATTTT. Translated: CASSLTSGRPDTQYF. The rearrangement uses TRBV12-3 or TRBV12-4 and TRBJ2-3, with TRBD2 matching 12 bases. V was pared by 3 bases and J by 4 bases, with 2 bases of the junction left unmatched. The CDR3 runs to 15 residues.

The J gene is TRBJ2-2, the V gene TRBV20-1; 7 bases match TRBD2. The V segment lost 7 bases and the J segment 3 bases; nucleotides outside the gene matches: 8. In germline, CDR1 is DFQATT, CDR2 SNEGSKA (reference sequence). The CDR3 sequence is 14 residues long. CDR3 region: CSGGGRKDTGELFF. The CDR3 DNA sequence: TGCAGTGGGGGGGGGAGGAAGGACACCGGGGAGCTGTTTTTT.

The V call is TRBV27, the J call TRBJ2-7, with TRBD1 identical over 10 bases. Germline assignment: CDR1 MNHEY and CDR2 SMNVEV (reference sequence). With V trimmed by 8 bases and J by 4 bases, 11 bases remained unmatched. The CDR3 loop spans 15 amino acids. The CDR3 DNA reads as TGTGCCAGCTTTGCTACGGGACAGGGGAAATACGAGCAGTACTTC. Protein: CASFATGQGKYEQYF.

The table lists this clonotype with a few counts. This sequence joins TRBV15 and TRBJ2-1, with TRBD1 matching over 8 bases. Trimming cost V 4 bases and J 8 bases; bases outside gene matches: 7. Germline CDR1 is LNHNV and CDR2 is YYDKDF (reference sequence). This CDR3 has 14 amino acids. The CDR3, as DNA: TGTGCCACCAGCAAGGGACAGGCAAAGGATGAGCAGTTCTTC. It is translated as CATSKGQAKDEQFF.

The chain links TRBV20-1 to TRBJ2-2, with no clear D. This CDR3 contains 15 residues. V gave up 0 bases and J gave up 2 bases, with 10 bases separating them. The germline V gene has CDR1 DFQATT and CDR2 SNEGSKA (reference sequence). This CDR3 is CSARDRSRNTGELFF. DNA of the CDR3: TGCAGTGCTAGAGATCGTTCCAGAAACACCGGGGAGCTGTTTTTT.

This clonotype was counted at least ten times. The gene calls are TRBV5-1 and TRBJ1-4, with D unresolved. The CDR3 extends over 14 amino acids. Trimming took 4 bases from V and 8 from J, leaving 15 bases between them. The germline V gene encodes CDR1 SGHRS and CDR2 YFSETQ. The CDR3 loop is CASSPWTADEKLFF. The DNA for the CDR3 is TGCGCCAGCAGCCCCTGGACGGCGGACGAAAAACTGTTTTTT.

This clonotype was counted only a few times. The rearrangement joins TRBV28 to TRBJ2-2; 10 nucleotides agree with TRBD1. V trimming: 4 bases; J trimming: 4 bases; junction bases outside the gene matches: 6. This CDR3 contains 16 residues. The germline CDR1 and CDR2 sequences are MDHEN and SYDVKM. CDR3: CASSSGQGWRTGELFF. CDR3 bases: TGTGCCAGCAGTTCGGGACAGGGGTGGCGCACCGGGGAGCTGTTTTTT.

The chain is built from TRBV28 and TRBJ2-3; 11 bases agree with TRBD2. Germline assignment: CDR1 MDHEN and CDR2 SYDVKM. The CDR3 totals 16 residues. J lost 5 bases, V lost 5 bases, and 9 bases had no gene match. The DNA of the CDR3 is TGTGCCAGCAGTATCATGACTAGCGGGAAGAGAGATACGCAGTATTTT. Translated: CASSIMTSGKRDTQYF. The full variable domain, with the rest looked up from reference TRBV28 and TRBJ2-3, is DVKVTQSSRYLVKRTGEKVFLECVQDMDHENMFWYRQDPGLGLRLIYFSYDVKMKEKGDIPEGYSVSREKKERFSLILESASTNQTSMYLCASSIMTSGKRDTQYFGPGTRLTVL.

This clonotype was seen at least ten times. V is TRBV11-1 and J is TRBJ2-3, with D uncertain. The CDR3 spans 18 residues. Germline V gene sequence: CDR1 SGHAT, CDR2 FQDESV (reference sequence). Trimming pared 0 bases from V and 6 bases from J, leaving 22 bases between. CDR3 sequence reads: CASSLARSKMRQQDTQYF. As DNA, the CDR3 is TGTGCCAGCAGCTTAGCGCGGTCCAAGATGCGCCAACAGGATACGCAGTATTTT.

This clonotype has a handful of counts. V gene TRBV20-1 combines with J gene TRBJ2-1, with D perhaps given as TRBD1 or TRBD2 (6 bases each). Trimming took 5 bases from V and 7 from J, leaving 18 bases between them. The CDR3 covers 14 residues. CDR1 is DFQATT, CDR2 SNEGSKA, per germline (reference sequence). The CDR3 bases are TGCAGTGCTTGCGGGACATCCGAGCCGAATGAGCAGTTCTTC. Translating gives CSACGTSEPNEQFF.

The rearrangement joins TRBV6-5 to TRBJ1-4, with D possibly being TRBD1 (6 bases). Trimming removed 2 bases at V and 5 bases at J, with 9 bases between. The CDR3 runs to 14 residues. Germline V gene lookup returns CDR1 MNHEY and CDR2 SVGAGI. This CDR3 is CASSYGQTNEKLFF. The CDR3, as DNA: TGTGCCAGCAGTTACGGACAGACCAATGAAAAACTGTTTTTT.

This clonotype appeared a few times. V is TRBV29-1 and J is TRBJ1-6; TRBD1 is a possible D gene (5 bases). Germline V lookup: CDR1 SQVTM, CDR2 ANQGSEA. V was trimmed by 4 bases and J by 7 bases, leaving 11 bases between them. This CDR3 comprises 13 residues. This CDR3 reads CSVAEGSNSPLHF. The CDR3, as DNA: TGCAGCGTTGCGGAGGGGTCGAATTCACCCCTCCACTTT.

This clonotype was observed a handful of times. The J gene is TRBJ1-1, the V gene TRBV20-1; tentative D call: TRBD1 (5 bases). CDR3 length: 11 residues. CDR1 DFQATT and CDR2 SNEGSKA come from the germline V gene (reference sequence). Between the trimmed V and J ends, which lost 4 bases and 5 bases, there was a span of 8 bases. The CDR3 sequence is CSATRTTEAFF. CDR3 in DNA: TGCAGTGCTACCAGGACAACTGAAGCTTTCTTT.